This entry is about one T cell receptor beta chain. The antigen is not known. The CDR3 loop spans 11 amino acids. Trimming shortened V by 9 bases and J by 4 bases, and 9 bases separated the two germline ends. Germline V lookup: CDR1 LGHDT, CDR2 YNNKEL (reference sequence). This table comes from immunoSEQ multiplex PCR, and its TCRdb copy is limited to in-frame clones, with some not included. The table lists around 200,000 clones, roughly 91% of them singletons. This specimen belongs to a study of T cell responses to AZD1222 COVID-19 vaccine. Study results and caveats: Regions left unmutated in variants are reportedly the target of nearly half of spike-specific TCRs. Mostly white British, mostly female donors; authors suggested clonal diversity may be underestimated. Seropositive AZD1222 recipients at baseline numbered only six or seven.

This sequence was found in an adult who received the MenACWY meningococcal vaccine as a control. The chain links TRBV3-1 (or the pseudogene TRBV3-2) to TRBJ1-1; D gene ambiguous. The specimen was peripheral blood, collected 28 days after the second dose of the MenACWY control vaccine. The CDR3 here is CASSTVTEAFF. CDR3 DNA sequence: TGTGCCAGTTCTACGGTCACTGAAGCTTTCTTT.